This T cell receptor beta chain was sequenced during a study of blood T cell repertoires in COVID-19. TCRdb keeps only in-frame clones here, not all; method: immunoSEQ multiplex PCR. The sample has 350,000 or so clones; 70% to 90% are singletons. CDR1 is GTSNPN and CDR2 is SVGIG in the germline V gene (reference sequence). The CDR3 length is 13 residues. The trim removed 3 bases at V and 5 bases at J, leaving 7 bases unmatched. Sequencing used peripheral blood. The gene calls are TRBV30 and TRBJ2-7, with 7 bases aligning to TRBD1. This receptor was taken from a woman in her twenties or thirties with COVID-19, enrolled during active disease. The CDR3 DNA sequence: TGTGCCTGGAGCGAGACAGGGAACAACGAGCAGTACTTC. Translated: CAWSETGNNEQYF.